The clone carrying this T cell receptor beta chain was seen a handful of times. The antigen remains undetermined. Construction of the TCRbeta library involved unique molecular identifiers. TCRdb reanalysed the PCR reads using MiXCR and keeps one entry per CDR3 protein. Among about 300,000 distinct CDR3 sequences, around 10% were seen once, and the ten largest hold approximately 7%. This entry belongs to a study of T-cell reconstitution after alpha-beta-depleted transplantation in children. Broader study findings: Several hundred expanded graft clones reportedly supplied alpha-beta T cells about two months after transplant. TCRbeta diversity was high at day 60 in some patients (a result of surviving recipient T cells and thymic progenitors). Hyperexpanded clones declined; after one year, newly produced T cells mostly supplied diversity.

CDR3 length: 14 amino acids. V was clipped by 4 bases and J by 5 bases; unmatched bases: 6. Per the germline V gene, CDR1 is SEHNR and CDR2 is FQNEAQ (reference sequence). This TCR came from a boy younger than two with acute myeloid leukemia, due to receive a stem cell transplant. The sample in question was PBMCs, obtained before TCRalphabeta/CD19-depleted stem cell transplant. The chain recombines TRBV7-9 with TRBJ2-7; TRBD1 aligns across 9 bases. In DNA, the CDR3 is TGTGCCAGCAGCTCCGGGACAGGGCAGGACGAGCAGTACTTC. It yields the protein CASSSGTGQDEQYF.